One sample yielded the 22 T cell receptor beta chains listed below, sequenced in a study of T cell changes during pregnancy in multiple sclerosis. Only in-frame clones appear in the TCRdb table, and some are missing; sequencing was by immunoSEQ multiplex PCR. The sample yields 20,000 to 25,000 clones, 70% to 90% seen once. The sample here was CD8+ T cells from peripheral blood mononuclear cells, taken in the first trimester of pregnancy. All receptors derive from a female donor in good health, enrolled as a control in a pregnancy study.

Only a few counts were recorded for this clone. This rearrangement joins TRBV6-5 to TRBJ2-2; D perhaps matches TRBD1 (5 bases). Per the germline V gene, CDR1 is MNHEY and CDR2 is SVGAGI. Trimming removed 8 bases from V and 7 bases from J, with 20 bases in between. The CDR3 has 15 amino acids. The DNA of the CDR3 is TGTGCCAGCCCCCCTCAGCGCTGTAGGGGCGGGGAGCTGTTTTTT. Translation gives CASPPQRCRGGELFF.

The chain has TRBV11-3 and TRBJ1-1, with unresolved D. V was shortened by 5 bases and J by 0 bases, with 16 bases between the two germline ends. This CDR3 is 16 amino acids long. CDR1 and CDR2 (germline): SGHNT, YENEEA. The CDR3 sequence: CASSASYVGLNTEAFF. CDR3 bases: TGTGCCAGCAGCGCCTCATATGTGGGCTTGAACACTGAAGCTTTCTTT.

This clone was seen a single time. V gene TRBV10-3 combines with J gene TRBJ1-6, with D maybe TRBD1 (5 bases). This CDR3 contains 14 residues. V lost 4 bases, J lost 10 bases, and 14 bases lay in between. Germline loops: CDR1 ENHRY, CDR2 SYGVKD. This chain's CDR3 is CAISASSQGSPLHF. The CDR3 region has the DNA TGTGCCATCAGTGCTTCTTCGCAGGGCTCACCCCTCCACTTT.

This clone appeared once. The chain uses TRBV11-2 and TRBJ2-3, with a tentative D call TRBD2 (6 bases). Deletions cut 6 bases from V and 1 base from J, with 11 bases between. Germline-derived CDR1 and CDR2 are SGHAT and FQNNGV. The CDR3 has 14 amino acids. This chain's CDR3 is CASRRDAGTDTQYF. The CDR3 DNA reads as TGTGCCAGCAGGCGGGACGCCGGCACAGATACGCAGTATTTT.

The chain links TRBV6-5 to TRBJ2-7, with D possibly being TRBD1 (6 bases). CDR1 and CDR2 (germline): MNHEY, SVGAGI. V lost 10 bases, J lost 4 bases, and 14 bases lay in between. The length of the CDR3 is 12 residues. The CDR3 DNA sequence: TGTGCCACCACGGACAGTGTGTACGAGCAGTACTTC. Protein sequence: CATTDSVYEQYF.

The CDR3 spells CASSSQRGSTDTQYF. CDR3 coding DNA: TGTGCCAGCAGCTCTCAGCGGGGGAGCACAGATACGCAGTATTTT. The rearrangement uses TRBV7-8 and TRBJ2-3, with 8 bases identical to TRBD2. Germline values: CDR1 SGHVS, CDR2 FQNEAQ. V lost 4 bases, J lost 0 bases, and 3 bases stayed unmatched. The length of the CDR3 is 15 residues.

The chain joins TRBV7-8 to TRBJ1-6, with 8 bases that match TRBD1. Looked up from germline, CDR1 is SGHVS and CDR2 is FQNEAQ. The CDR3 is 14 residues long. J gave up 7 bases and V 4 bases, and 3 bases lay outside the gene matches. For the CDR3, the DNA is TGTGCCAGCAGCTCAGGGGGCCGAAATTCACCCCTCCACTTT. This gives the protein CASSSGGRNSPLHF.

The rearrangement joins TRBV11-2 to TRBJ2-5; TRBD2 agrees at 7 bases. The ends lost 0 bases at V and 1 base at J; junction bases unmatched: 5. CDR1 is SGHAT and CDR2 is FQNNGV in the germline V gene. The CDR3 has 16 residues. The CDR3 protein is CASSLEGGDAQETQYF. CDR3 bases: TGTGCCAGCAGCTTAGAGGGGGGGGACGCCCAAGAGACCCAGTACTTC.

CDR3 bases: TGCGCCAGCACCCCGGGGGGGAGCGGGCCCCAGCATTTT. Amino acids: CASTPGGSGPQHF. The rearrangement links TRBV10-2 to TRBJ1-5; TRBD1 might be the D (5 bases). The germline V and J ends were trimmed by 7 bases and 9 bases, with 16 bases remaining between them. The CDR3 runs to 13 residues. Germline values: CDR1 WSHSY, CDR2 SAAADI.

This chain uses TRBV4-2 with TRBJ2-7, with a tentative D call TRBD1 (8 bases). This CDR3 has 15 residues. In germline, CDR1 is LGHNA, CDR2 YNFKEQ. Trimming took off 0 bases at V and 4 bases at J, with 13 bases between the two ends. The CDR3 loop reads CASSQETGGGYEQYF. In DNA form, the CDR3 reads TGTGCCAGCAGCCAAGAAACAGGGGGGGGATACGAGCAGTACTTC.

The chain couples TRBV30 to TRBJ2-1; D not resolved. The CDR3 runs 15 residues. Per germline, CDR1 GTSNPN and CDR2 SVGIG (reference sequence). Trimming removed 3 bases at V and 4 bases at J, with 16 bases between. The CDR3 loop is CAWSPTNSIYNEQFF. CDR3 DNA: TGTGCCTGGAGCCCCACAAACAGCATATACAATGAGCAGTTCTTC.

The J gene is TRBJ2-7, the V gene TRBV2, with D hard to call. Germline CDR1 and CDR2: SNHLY and FYNNEI. V was shortened by 4 bases and J by 0 bases, with 4 bases between the two germline ends. The CDR3 covers 12 residues. CDR3 in amino acids: CASSGYSYEQYF. CDR3 sequence (DNA): TGTGCCAGCAGTGGTTACTCCTACGAGCAGTACTTC.

The chain employs TRBV7-8 and TRBJ1-1, with a weak D call TRBD1 (6 bases). The CDR3 loop spans 15 amino acids. Deletions cut 5 bases from V and 1 base from J, with 14 bases between. Germline CDR1 SGHVS, CDR2 FQNEAQ. CDR3 bases: TGTGCCAGCAGCCTACAGGGTCTCGGGAACACTGAAGCTTTCTTT. Translation gives CASSLQGLGNTEAFF.

This chain joins TRBV5-8 and TRBJ1-1; D is unclear. The length of the CDR3 is 13 residues. Germline V gene data show CDR1 as SGHTS and CDR2 as YDEGEE. The V end lost 2 bases, the J end lost 1 base, and 6 bases lay between the germline ends. CDR3 sequence (DNA): TGTGCCAGCAGCTTTGTAGCGAACACTGAAGCTTTCTTT. Protein: CASSFVANTEAFF.

The chain employs TRBV19 and TRBJ2-7, with TRBD1 matching 10 bases. The germline gives CDR1 LNHDA, CDR2 SQIVND (reference sequence). The CDR3 is 13 residues long. V shed 7 bases and J 3 bases; nucleotides not matched to a gene: 3. The CDR3 spells CASKGDRGYEQYF. The CDR3 DNA follows: TGTGCCAGTAAAGGGGACAGGGGCTACGAGCAGTACTTC.

V usage is TRBV6-1 and J usage is TRBJ1-5; D may be TRBD1 (6 bases). V was shortened by 2 bases and J by 4 bases, with 15 bases between the two germline ends. The CDR3 runs to 16 residues. The germline gives CDR1 MNHNS, CDR2 SASEGT. The CDR3 is CASSETSWGLNQPQHF. CDR3 coding DNA: TGTGCCAGCAGTGAAACGTCATGGGGGCTAAATCAGCCCCAGCATTTT.

This CDR3 reads CASTGQGGDTQYF. In nucleotides, the CDR3 is TGTGCCAGCACAGGACAGGGAGGAGATACGCAGTATTTT. V gene TRBV27 combines with J gene TRBJ2-3, with 8 positions matching TRBD1. V lost 7 bases to trimming and J lost 5 bases; unmatched junction nucleotides: 5. The CDR3 covers 13 residues. CDR1 and CDR2 (germline): MNHEY, SMNVEV (reference sequence).

This chain joins TRBV5-6 and TRBJ1-3, with D hard to call. Trimming pared 0 bases from V and 2 bases from J, leaving 9 bases between. There are 15 residues in the CDR3. The V gene's germline CDR1 is SGHDT and CDR2 YYEEEE. The CDR3 bases are TGTGCCAGCAGCTTGGATTGGACTGCTGGAAACACCATATATTTT. Its protein product is CASSLDWTAGNTIYF.

This chain's CDR3 is CASSLVSRAEAFF. CDR3 nucleotides: TGTGCCAGCAGTTTAGTCAGCAGGGCTGAAGCTTTCTTT. The chain combines TRBV27 with TRBJ1-1; D is possibly TRBD1 (5 bases). V lost 2 bases and J 6 bases, leaving 10 bases between the germline ends. The CDR3 consists of 13 residues. The germline CDR1 and CDR2 sequences are MNHEY and SMNVEV (reference sequence).

The chain is built from TRBV6-4 and TRBJ2-3; 8 bases agree with TRBD2. The CDR3 has 13 amino acids. Trimming cost V 6 bases and J 2 bases; bases outside gene matches: 1. Per germline, CDR1 MRHNA and CDR2 SNTAGT. This CDR3 reads CASSGGATDTQYF. The CDR3 DNA reads TGTGCCAGCAGCGGGGGGGCCACAGATACGCAGTATTTT.

About this clone: The DNA is omitted, as the CDR3 cannot be located on it reliably, and the CDR3 follows TCRdb's listing. The J gene is TRBJ2-1, the V gene TRBV4-3; the listed D gene, TRBD2, was not tested against the DNA. The CDR3 has 19 amino acids, counting both end residues. CDR1 and CDR2 from the germline V gene are LGHNA and YSLEER. The CDR3 spells CASSQGTSVTMSSSSEQFF.

J is TRBJ2-1 and V is TRBV7-8; 9 nucleotides match TRBD2. Germline loops: CDR1 SGHVS, CDR2 FQNEAQ. The CDR3 contains 16 residues. J gave up 8 bases and V 0 bases, and 8 bases lay outside the gene matches. The CDR3 region is CASSLARSGGLDEQFF. The DNA of the CDR3 is TGTGCCAGCAGCTTAGCGCGGAGCGGGGGGCTCGATGAGCAGTTCTTC.